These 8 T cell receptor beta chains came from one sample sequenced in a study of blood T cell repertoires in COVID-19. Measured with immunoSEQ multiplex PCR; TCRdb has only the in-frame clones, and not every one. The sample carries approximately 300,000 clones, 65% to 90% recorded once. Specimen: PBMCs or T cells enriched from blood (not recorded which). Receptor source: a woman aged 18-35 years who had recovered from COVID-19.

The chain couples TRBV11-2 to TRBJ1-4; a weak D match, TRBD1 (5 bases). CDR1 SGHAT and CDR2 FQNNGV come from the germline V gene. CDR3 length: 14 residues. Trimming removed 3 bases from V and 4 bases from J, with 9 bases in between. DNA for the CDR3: TGTGCCAGCAGCTTGACAGTAAATAATGAAAAACTGTTTTTT. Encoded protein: CASSLTVNNEKLFF.

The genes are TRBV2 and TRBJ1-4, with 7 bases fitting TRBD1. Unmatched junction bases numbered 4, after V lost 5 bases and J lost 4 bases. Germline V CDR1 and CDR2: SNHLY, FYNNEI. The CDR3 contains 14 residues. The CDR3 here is CASSKRQGNEKLFF. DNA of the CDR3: TGTGCCAGCAGTAAGAGACAGGGTAATGAAAAACTGTTTTTT.

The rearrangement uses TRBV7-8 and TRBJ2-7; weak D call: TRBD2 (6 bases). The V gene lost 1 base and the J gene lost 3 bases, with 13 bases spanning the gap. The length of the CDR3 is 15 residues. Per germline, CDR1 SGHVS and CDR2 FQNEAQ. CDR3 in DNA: TGTGCCAGCAGCTTAGATAGGGCGGGAATCTACGAGCAGTACTTC. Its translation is CASSLDRAGIYEQYF.

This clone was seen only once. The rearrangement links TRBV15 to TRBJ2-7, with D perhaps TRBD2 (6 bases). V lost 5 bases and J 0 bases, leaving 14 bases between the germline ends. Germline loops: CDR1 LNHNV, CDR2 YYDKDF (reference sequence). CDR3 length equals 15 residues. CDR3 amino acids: CATSVYSGNSYEQYF. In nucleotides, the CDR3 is TGTGCCACCAGCGTATATAGCGGAAACTCCTACGAGCAGTACTTC.

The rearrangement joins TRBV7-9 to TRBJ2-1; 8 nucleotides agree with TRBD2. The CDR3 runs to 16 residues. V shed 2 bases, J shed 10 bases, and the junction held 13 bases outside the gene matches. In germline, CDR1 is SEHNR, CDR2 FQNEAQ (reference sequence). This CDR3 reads CASSLSGLEDGGEQFF. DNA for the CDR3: TGTGCCAGCAGCTTATCGGGACTAGAGGACGGGGGGGAGCAGTTCTTC.

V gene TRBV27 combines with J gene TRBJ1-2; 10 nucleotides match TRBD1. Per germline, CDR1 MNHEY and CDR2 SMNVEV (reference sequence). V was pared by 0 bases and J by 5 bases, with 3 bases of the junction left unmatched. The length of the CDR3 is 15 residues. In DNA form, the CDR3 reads TGTGCCAGCAGTTTATCGGACAGGGGGTTTTATGGCTACACCTTC. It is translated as CASSLSDRGFYGYTF.

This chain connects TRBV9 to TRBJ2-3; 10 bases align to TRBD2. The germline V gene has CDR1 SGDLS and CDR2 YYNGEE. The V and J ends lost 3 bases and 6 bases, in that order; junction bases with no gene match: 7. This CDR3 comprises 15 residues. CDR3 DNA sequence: TGTGCCAGCAGCGGTTTAGCGGGGGGCGGGGATACGCAGTATTTT. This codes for CASSGLAGGGDTQYF.

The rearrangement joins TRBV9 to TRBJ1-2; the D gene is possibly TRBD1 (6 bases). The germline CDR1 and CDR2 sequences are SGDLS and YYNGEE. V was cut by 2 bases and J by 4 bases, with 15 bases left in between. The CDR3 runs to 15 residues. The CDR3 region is CASSVGGARGYGYTF. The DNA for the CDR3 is TGTGCCAGCAGCGTGGGGGGGGCCCGTGGCTATGGCTACACCTTC.